The 22 T cell receptor beta chains given below trace back to one sample, sequenced in a study of Ad26.COV2.S vaccination and SARS-CoV-2 variants. Stated treatment: 15 to 20 received Ad26.COV2.S at low or high dose, single or two shots; 5 received placebo; per-sample allocation not given. All samples were drawn on day 63, counting from the first vaccine or placebo injection. Profiled with immunoSEQ multiplex PCR; TCRdb holds only in-frame clones, not every one. This sample yields 350,000 to 450,000 clones, of which roughly 90% are seen a single time; 1.5% to 2% belongs to the top ten. The specimen comprised peripheral blood, sampled in a trial of Ad26.COV2.S vaccine versus placebo. The receptors here all came from a person aged 18-65 years who received the Ad26.COV2.S COVID-19 vaccine or a placebo.

Only one count was recorded for this clone. The chain couples TRBV25-1 to TRBJ1-2, with D perhaps TRBD1 (5 bases). V was trimmed by 6 bases and J by 0 bases, leaving 5 bases between them. Germline V lookup: CDR1 MGHDK, CDR2 SYGVNS. This CDR3 contains 12 residues. The CDR3 sequence is CASRTANYGYTF. The CDR3 DNA reads as TGTGCCAGCAGGACAGCTAACTATGGCTACACCTTC.

J is TRBJ1-2 and V is TRBV10-3; the match to TRBD1 covers 7 bases. This CDR3 spans 16 amino acids. Germline V gives CDR1 ENHRY, CDR2 SYGVKD. V lost 11 bases and J lost 4; bases outside the gene matches: 19. This CDR3 reads CALKPGTDSHSYGYTF. The CDR3 DNA sequence: TGTGCCCTAAAACCCGGGACAGACAGTCACTCCTATGGCTACACCTTC.

The chain combines TRBV19 with TRBJ2-2; 9 bases are shared with TRBD1. Germline lookup yields CDR1 LNHDA and CDR2 SQIVND (reference sequence). The CDR3 totals 16 residues. V was pared by 5 bases and J by 4 bases, with 8 bases of the junction left unmatched. Here the CDR3 reads CASSLPGQGGTGELFF. CDR3 coding DNA: TGTGCCAGTAGTTTACCGGGACAGGGTGGCACCGGGGAGCTGTTTTTT.

The chain recombines TRBV2 with TRBJ2-7; D might be TRBD1 (6 bases). The V gene's germline CDR1 is SNHLY and CDR2 FYNNEI. Deletions cut 0 bases from V and 0 bases from J, with 12 bases between. The CDR3 has 16 amino acids. The DNA for the CDR3 is TGTGCCAGCAGTGAAGCGCTAGACAGGAGCTCCTACGAGCAGTACTTC. This sequence encodes CASSEALDRSSYEQYF. The full variable domain, with the rest looked up from reference TRBV2 and TRBJ2-7, is EPEVTQTPSHQVTQMGQEVILRCVPISNHLYFYWYRQILGQKVEFLVSFYNNEISEKSEIFDDQFSVERPDGSNFTLKIRSTKLEDSAMYFCASSEALDRSSYEQYFGPGTRLTVT.

The chain has TRBV11-2 and TRBJ1-3, with D possibly matching TRBD1 (5 bases). The ends were cut back, 1 base at V and 6 bases at J, with 7 bases in the middle. Germline V gives CDR1 SGHAT, CDR2 FQNNGV. The CDR3 length is 13 residues. CDR3 residues: CASSLVGENTIYF. CDR3 DNA sequence: TGTGCCAGCAGCTTAGTAGGGGAAAACACCATATATTTT.

The chain links TRBV5-1 to TRBJ1-2; 8 bases map to TRBD1. Trimming took 4 bases from V and 7 from J; bases not matched to a gene: 9. The CDR3 totals 14 residues. The V gene's germline CDR1 is SGHRS and CDR2 YFSETQ. CDR3 in DNA: TGCGCCAGCAGCCGTGGACAGGGAGCGGCTGGCTACACCTTC. Amino acid sequence: CASSRGQGAAGYTF. Drawing the rest from reference TRBV5-1 and TRBJ1-2, the complete variable domain is KAGVTQTPRYLIKTRGQQVTLSCSPISGHRSVSWYQQTPGQGLQFLFEYFSETQRNKGNFPGRFSGRQFSNSRSEMNVSTLELGDSALYLCASSRGQGAAGYTFGSGTRLTVV.

With regard to this clone: This same CDR3 is encoded by further DNA sequences in the sample. This chain joins TRBV20-1 and TRBJ2-7; possible D gene TRBD2, 6 bases. The CDR3 extends over 11 amino acids. V lost 6 bases and J 4 bases, leaving 10 bases between the germline ends. Per the germline V gene, CDR1 is DFQATT and CDR2 is SNEGSKA (reference sequence). The chain's CDR3 is CSARRGYEQYF. CDR3 DNA sequence: TGCAGTGCCCGCCGGGGGTACGAGCAGTACTTC.

CDR3 protein: CASSLTGQGPYYGYTF. The CDR3 nucleotides are TGTGCCAGCAGCTTGACCGGACAGGGGCCGTATTATGGCTACACCTTC. The chain links TRBV5-6 to TRBJ1-2; 9 bases agree with TRBD1. Germline CDR1 SGHDT, CDR2 YYEEEE. The CDR3 loop spans 16 amino acids. V lost 1 base to trimming and J lost 5 bases; unmatched junction nucleotides: 9.

In its sample, this clone was seen a few times. The chain is built from TRBV7-2 and TRBJ2-5, with a weak D call TRBD1 (6 bases). Germline assignment: CDR1 SGHTA and CDR2 FQGNSA. The CDR3 runs 15 residues. The V end was cut by 1 base, the J end by 2 bases, with 11 bases between. This CDR3 reads CASSLVSGAQETQYF. The CDR3 coding sequence is TGTGCCAGCAGCTTAGTGTCAGGGGCGCAAGAGACCCAGTACTTC.

This clone was detected once. The chain joins TRBV19 to TRBJ1-2, with 10 bases identical to TRBD1. The ends lost 10 bases at V and 6 bases at J; junction bases unmatched: 8. This CDR3 spans 13 amino acids. Germline V gene lookup returns CDR1 LNHDA and CDR2 SQIVND (reference sequence). As DNA, the CDR3 is TGTGCCATCAAGACAGGGGGCGCGAATGGCTACACCTTC. It yields the protein CAIKTGGANGYTF. The full variable domain, its missing parts supplied by reference TRBV19 and TRBJ1-2, is DGGITQSPKYLFRKEGQNVTLSCEQNLNHDAMYWYRQDPGQGLRLIYYSQIVNDFQKGDIAEGYSVSREKKESFPLTVTSAQKNPTAFYLCAIKTGGANGYTFGSGTRLTVV.

This clone was seen once. The same CDR3 is also encoded by other DNA sequences in this sample. V is TRBV6-2 or TRBV6-3 and J is TRBJ1-1; D unclear. V was clipped by 2 bases and J by 1 base, with 5 bases between them. The CDR3 loop spans 13 amino acids. Germline assignment: CDR1 MNHEY and CDR2 SVGEGT. The CDR3 here is CASSYRRNTEAFF. In nucleotides, the CDR3 is TGTGCCAGCAGTTACCGGCGGAACACTGAAGCTTTCTTT.

This chain joins TRBV11-2 and TRBJ2-5; no clear D gene. Per the germline V gene, CDR1 is SGHAT and CDR2 is FQNNGV. This CDR3 region has 14 residues. The germline V and J ends were trimmed by 7 bases and 0 bases, with 12 bases remaining between them. CDR3 region: CASNPSTYQETQYF. The CDR3 DNA reads TGTGCCAGCAACCCCAGCACGTACCAAGAGACCCAGTACTTC.

This chain links TRBV28 with TRBJ1-3; D possibly corresponds to TRBD1 (6 bases). The germline V gene encodes CDR1 MDHEN and CDR2 SYDVKM. The CDR3 is made up of 12 amino acids. The V end lost 11 bases, the J end lost 2 bases, and 10 bases lay between the germline ends. The CDR3: CAVQGTGNTIYF. The CDR3 DNA reads as TGTGCCGTCCAGGGGACTGGAAACACCATATATTTT. The whole variable domain, filled in from reference TRBV28 and TRBJ1-3, reads DVKVTQSSRYLVKRTGEKVFLECVQDMDHENMFWYRQDPGLGLRLIYFSYDVKMKEKGDIPEGYSVSREKKERFSLILESASTNQTSMYLCAVQGTGNTIYFGEGSWLTVV.

This rearrangement joins TRBV7-2 to TRBJ2-1, with D hard to call. Germline CDR1 SGHTA, CDR2 FQGNSA. V was pared by 1 base and J by 5 bases, with 6 bases between. The CDR3 is made up of 13 amino acids. The CDR3, as DNA: TGTGCCAGCAGCTTAGAACAGAACAATGAGCAGTTCTTC. Its translation: CASSLEQNNEQFF.

As regards this clone: The same CDR3 is also encoded by other DNA sequences in this sample. The chain combines TRBV5-1 with TRBJ1-1; no reliable D call. From germline, CDR1 is SGHRS and CDR2 YFSETQ. V lost 5 bases and J 1 base, leaving 6 bases between the germline ends. The length of the CDR3 is 12 residues. The CDR3 region has the DNA TGCGCCAGCAGACTGGGGAACACTGAAGCTTTCTTT. Translated, it gives CASRLGNTEAFF. Variable domain in full (rest from reference TRBV5-1 and TRBJ1-1): KAGVTQTPRYLIKTRGQQVTLSCSPISGHRSVSWYQQTPGQGLQFLFEYFSETQRNKGNFPGRFSGRQFSNSRSEMNVSTLELGDSALYLCASRLGNTEAFFGQGTRLTVV.

The chain carries TRBV30 and TRBJ1-1, with TRBD1 matching 7 bases. Germline CDR1 is GTSNPN and CDR2 is SVGIG (reference sequence). Losses at the gene ends were 2 bases for V and 1 base for J; bases not matched to a gene: 1. This CDR3 spans 13 amino acids. CDR3 sequence: CAWSRQGNTEAFF. The CDR3 DNA follows: TGTGCCTGGAGTCGACAGGGGAACACTGAAGCTTTCTTT.

The rearrangement links TRBV12-3 or TRBV12-4 to TRBJ2-3, with D possibly matching TRBD2 (6 bases). The germline V and J ends were trimmed by 4 bases and 8 bases, with 7 bases remaining between them. The length of the CDR3 is 11 residues. The CDR3, as DNA: TGTGCCAGCAGTTCGGAGGGTACGCAGTATTTT. Protein product: CASSSEGTQYF.

The chain couples TRBV7-8 to TRBJ1-2, with a possible D match to TRBD1 (6 bases). CDR3 length equals 13 residues. Trimming stripped 4 bases from V and 8 bases from J, with 14 bases between. Germline CDR1 reads SGHVS; CDR2 reads FQNEAQ. CDR3 in amino acids: CASSSSGVWGYTF. CDR3 bases: TGTGCCAGCAGCTCATCAGGGGTGTGGGGCTACACCTTC.

The rearrangement uses TRBV7-9 and TRBJ2-3; D perhaps matches TRBD1 (6 bases). Trimming shortened V by 1 base and J by 4 bases, and 6 bases separated the two germline ends. Germline lookup yields CDR1 SEHNR and CDR2 FQNEAQ (reference sequence). CDR3 size: 13 residues. Here the CDR3 reads CASSLEGADTQYF. In DNA, the CDR3 is TGTGCCAGCAGCTTAGAGGGGGCAGATACGCAGTATTTT. The whole variable domain, filled in from reference TRBV7-9 and TRBJ2-3, reads DTGVSQNPRHKITKRGQNVTFRCDPISEHNRLYWYRQTLGQGPEFLTYFQNEAQLEKSRLLSDRFSAERPKGSFSTLEIQRTEQGDSAMYLCASSLEGADTQYFGPGTRLTVL.

The gene calls are TRBV19 and TRBJ1-5, with D perhaps matching TRBD1 (6 bases). The germline V gene encodes CDR1 LNHDA and CDR2 SQIVND (reference sequence). This CDR3 contains 18 residues. The V end was cut by 4 bases, the J end by 2 bases, with 21 bases between. The CDR3 DNA is TGTGCCAGTAGTAGGATTTTGGGGCCGACAGGTCGCAATCAGCCCCAGCATTTT. Amino acid sequence: CASSRILGPTGRNQPQHF.

The V and J genes are TRBV10-1 and TRBJ1-1; 7 bases align to TRBD1. Germline trimming cut 0 bases from V and 4 bases from J; bases unmatched to any gene: 11. The CDR3 spans 17 residues. Germline loops: CDR1 WNHNN, CDR2 SYGVQD (reference sequence). This CDR3 reads CASSESRTGGRATEAFF. The CDR3 bases are TGCGCCAGCAGTGAGTCCCGGACAGGCGGACGGGCCACTGAAGCTTTCTTT.

This clone was counted once. The chain links TRBV27 to TRBJ2-7; 8 bases match TRBD2. The trim removed 2 bases at V and 2 bases at J, leaving 11 bases unmatched. Per germline, CDR1 MNHEY and CDR2 SMNVEV (reference sequence). This CDR3 is 17 amino acids long. This CDR3 reads CASSLGYGRGGTYEQYF. In nucleotides, the CDR3 is TGTGCCAGCAGTTTAGGGTACGGACGGGGGGGGACCTACGAGCAGTACTTC.